One and the same sample provided the 19 T cell receptor beta chains below, sequenced in a study of cytomegalovirus exposure and HLA in healthy donors. PCR employed 60 Vbeta and 13 Jbeta primers. Some clones are missing from TCRdb's copy, which holds only in-frame ones; the method was immunoSEQ multiplex PCR. The repertoire holds tens of thousands of clones, with 78% as singletons. Sequenced material: PBMCs. These receptors were collected from a woman in her forties in good health and CMV-seropositive.

The chain has TRBV23-1 and TRBJ1-5, with D maybe TRBD1 (5 bases). TRBV23-1 is filed as an ORF, its function uncertain. V shed 1 base and J shed 7 bases, with 14 bases lying between them. The CDR3 has 15 residues. The CDR3 protein is CASSQLGGEGQPQHF. CDR3 DNA sequence: TGCGCCAGCAGTCAATTGGGAGGGGAAGGGCAGCCCCAGCATTTT.

V is TRBV28 and J is TRBJ1-1; D might be TRBD1 (5 bases). Trimming took off 6 bases at V and 6 bases at J, with 26 bases between the two ends. CDR1 is MDHEN, CDR2 SYDVKM, per germline. The length of the CDR3 is 17 residues. The CDR3 protein is CASRSRQGRSAKAEAFF. Written as DNA, the CDR3 is TGTGCCAGCAGGTCCCGGCAGGGCAGGAGCGCGAAGGCTGAAGCTTTCTTT.

This clone was seen only once. V gene TRBV9 combines with J gene TRBJ2-3; D gene uncertain. Germline V CDR1 and CDR2: SGDLS, YYNGEE. V shed 0 bases and J shed 2 bases, with 4 bases lying between them. The CDR3 spans 13 residues. The CDR3 nucleotides read TGTGCCAGCAGCGTAGTCGTCACAGATACGCAGTATTTT. Protein sequence: CASSVVVTDTQYF.

This chain connects TRBV5-4 to TRBJ2-1; 11 nucleotides match TRBD2. The CDR3 has 15 amino acids. The germline CDR1 and CDR2 sequences are SGHNT and YYREEE (reference sequence). V gave up 4 bases and J gave up 6 bases; unmatched junction bases: 6. CDR3 sequence (DNA): TGTGCCAGCAGCATCACTAGCGGGGGAGGCAATGAGCAGTTCTTC. Protein: CASSITSGGGNEQFF.

The J gene is TRBJ1-5, the V gene TRBV19, with TRBD1 matching 8 bases. Per germline, CDR1 LNHDA and CDR2 SQIVND (reference sequence). J gave up 2 bases and V 2 bases, and 2 bases lay outside the gene matches. This CDR3 region has 15 residues. The DNA for the CDR3 is TGTGCCAGTAGTATACGACAGGGGCGCAATCAGCCCCAGCATTTT. Its protein is CASSIRQGRNQPQHF.

The rearrangement joins TRBV7-2 to TRBJ2-7, with a possible D match to TRBD2 (5 bases). The CDR3 is made up of 14 amino acids. Germline values: CDR1 SGHTA, CDR2 FQGNSA. V was shortened by 5 bases and J by 9 bases, with 20 bases between the two germline ends. This CDR3 reads CASSLDPAATGQYF. DNA for the CDR3: TGTGCCAGCAGCCTAGACCCAGCGGCAACGGGGCAGTACTTC.

V usage is TRBV5-1 and J usage is TRBJ2-7, with 12 nucleotides matching TRBD2. CDR3 size: 16 residues. CDR1 and CDR2 from the germline V gene are SGHRS and YFSETQ. J gave up 7 bases and V 0 bases, and 8 bases lay outside the gene matches. In DNA, the CDR3 is TGCGCCAGCAGCTTGGCGGGACTAGCGGGTTTGGGAGAGCAGTACTTC. Translation gives CASSLAGLAGLGEQYF.

The rearrangement uses TRBV6-5 and TRBJ2-7; D is unclear. This CDR3 is 13 amino acids long. Germline V CDR1 and CDR2: MNHEY, SVGAGI. V was trimmed by 7 bases and J by 4 bases, leaving 14 bases between them. The CDR3 nucleotides are TGTGCCAGCACGGTGCCAGGTGCGTACGAGCAGTACTTC. Translation: CASTVPGAYEQYF.

This chain joins TRBV28 and TRBJ1-2; D is unclear. Per germline, CDR1 MDHEN and CDR2 SYDVKM. This CDR3 contains 12 residues. The V gene lost 6 bases and the J gene lost 7 bases, with 12 bases spanning the gap. CDR3 DNA sequence: TGTGCCAGCAGCTCGATATTGGCTGGCTACACCTTC. It codes for CASSSILAGYTF.

V gene TRBV6-5 combines with J gene TRBJ1-4; D remains ambiguous. V shed 0 bases and J shed 8 bases, with 16 bases lying between them. The germline CDR1 and CDR2 sequences are MNHEY and SVGAGI. This CDR3 contains 16 residues. The DNA for the CDR3 is TGTGCCAGCAGTTACTCGAATCCAGGCAACTCCGAAAAACTGTTTTTT. Its protein is CASSYSNPGNSEKLFF.

Only a few counts were recorded for this clone. CDR3 nucleotides: TGTGCCAGCTCACCTCAAATCACAGGGGCTGGGGCCAACGTCCTGACTTTC. The encoded protein is CASSPQITGAGANVLTF. J is TRBJ2-6 and V is TRBV18; 7 nucleotides match TRBD1. The CDR3 covers 17 residues. From germline, CDR1 is KGHSH and CDR2 LQKENI. Trimming at V came to 3 bases and at J to 2 bases, leaving 7 bases not matched to a gene. Filled out from reference TRBV18 and TRBJ2-6, the complete variable domain reads NAGVMQNPRHLVRRRGQEARLRCSPMKGHSHVYWYRQLPEEGLKFMVYLQKENIIDESGMPKERFSAEFPKEGPSILRIQQVVRGDSAAYFCASSPQITGAGANVLTFGAGSRLTVL.

The chain employs TRBV2 and TRBJ2-2, with 8 bases lining up with TRBD1. CDR1 is SNHLY and CDR2 is FYNNEI in the germline V gene. Trimming cost V 6 bases and J 1 base; bases outside gene matches: 4. There are 15 residues in the CDR3. The CDR3: CASSAGTGNTGELFF. The CDR3 nucleotides read TGTGCCAGCAGCGCCGGGACAGGGAACACCGGGGAGCTGTTTTTT.

This rearrangement joins TRBV6-6 to TRBJ1-2; 8 positions agree with TRBD1. The CDR3 is 13 residues long. V lost 6 bases, J lost 7 bases, and 7 bases stayed unmatched. The V gene's germline CDR1 is MNHNY and CDR2 SVGAGI (reference sequence). The CDR3 nucleotides are TGTGCCAGCAGGGCGGACAGGGTGGGTGGCTACACCTTC. Amino acid sequence: CASRADRVGGYTF.

This clone has just a few counts. The rearrangement joins TRBV4-2 to TRBJ2-3; 10 bases map to TRBD2. Germline V gene lookup returns CDR1 LGHNA and CDR2 YNFKEQ. The CDR3 has 18 amino acids. The J segment lost 3 bases and the V segment lost 5 bases, leaving 14 bases of the junction unmatched. This CDR3 is CASSLAIGASGGTDTQYF. The CDR3 region has the DNA TGTGCCAGCAGCTTGGCCATAGGAGCTAGCGGGGGTACAGATACGCAGTATTTT.

This clone was seen a single time. The chain combines TRBV18 with TRBJ1-5; D unclear. The CDR3 is 15 amino acids. The ends were cut back, 2 bases at V and 0 bases at J, with 8 bases in the middle. Germline V gene data show CDR1 as KGHSH and CDR2 as LQKENI. The CDR3 DNA is TGTGCCAGCTCACCATACGGGGATAGCAATCAGCCCCAGCATTTT. Its translation is CASSPYGDSNQPQHF.

The gene calls are TRBV7-6 and TRBJ2-1; TRBD2 aligns across 10 bases. V lost 6 bases, J lost 2 bases, and 4 bases stayed unmatched. Per the germline V gene, CDR1 is SGHVS and CDR2 is FNYEAQ. The CDR3 spans 15 residues. CDR3 loop: CASSPLAGAYNEQFF. The CDR3 DNA reads TGTGCCAGCAGTCCCCTAGCGGGGGCCTACAATGAGCAGTTCTTC.

CDR3 DNA sequence: TGTGCCAGCAGCCTGGACAGCTATGGCTACACCTTC. Amino acids: CASSLDSYGYTF. The chain has TRBV28 and TRBJ1-2, with a tentative D call TRBD1 (6 bases). This CDR3 spans 12 amino acids. Per the germline V gene, CDR1 is MDHEN and CDR2 is SYDVKM. Deletions cut 6 bases from V and 4 bases from J, with 9 bases between.

CDR3 region: CAWGGTANTEAFF. CDR3 DNA sequence: TGTGCCTGGGGGGGGACAGCGAACACTGAAGCTTTCTTT. The rearrangement links TRBV30 to TRBJ1-1; 7 bases match TRBD1. Unmatched junction bases numbered 4, after V lost 5 bases and J lost 1 base. The CDR3 spans 13 residues. Germline assignment: CDR1 GTSNPN and CDR2 SVGIG (reference sequence).

This sequence joins TRBV7-9 and TRBJ1-5; D is unresolved. This CDR3 region has 14 residues. The ends were cut back, 5 bases at V and 5 bases at J, with 13 bases in the middle. The V gene's germline CDR1 is SEHNR and CDR2 FQNEAQ (reference sequence). As DNA, the CDR3 is TGTGCCAGCAGCCCACTTAAGTTCGATCAGCCCCAGCATTTT. Translated, it gives CASSPLKFDQPQHF.